This T cell receptor (beta chain) was recorded in a study of blood T cell repertoires in COVID-19 (dated by TCRdb to 2019 to 2021). For the wider study: The collaborator samples originated in the United States, Italy and Spain and spanned the acute and convalescent phases of COVID-19. The material from the prospective study consisted of cDNA or gDNA derived from T cells, B-cell-depleted T cells, or PBMCs. Subjects who had been exposed to COVID-19, were actively infected with it, or had recovered from it provided the deeply sampled blood TCRbeta repertoires that made up the dataset. The repertoires were made available in a free public database intended to serve as a resource for research on the immune response to SARS-CoV-2. Samples were obtained from the ongoing ImmuneRACE study (first 160 participants) and from over a thousand subjects provided by 6 global collaborators. Sample metadata almost always included a de-identified subject ID, COVID-19 status, age in years and sex. Where HLA class I and class II types were available, the types were taken from metadata supplied by the sample provider, not from assay-based typing.

The study at large found these results: How much clinical and demographic metadata was included differed by source and by participant, and the metadata was provided uncurated.

The immunoSEQ Assay, a bias-controlled multiplex PCR, was used to amplify TCRbeta CDR3 regions from genomic DNA. Regarding the original processing steps: The number of nucleated cells in each sample was estimated from the amplification of reference gene primers within the assay. Sequence reads were collapsed and filtered to measure the absolute abundance of every unique TCRbeta CDR3 rearrangement. For each sample, productive Simpson clonality was calculated as the square root of Simpson's diversity index across productive rearrangements. TCRdb retrieved this table from immuneACCESS and kept in-frame rearrangements only. Not all clones are present; in checked studies, unresolved V genes account for under half, and no reason is known for the remainder. The V and J calls and the clone size are those of that table, but D and trimming were determined from the DNA. In all, the sample holds around 97,000 clones, and about 85% of those were seen once. The ten largest clones take up approximately 3% of the sample.

Trimming removed 1 base from V and 0 bases from J, leaving 14 bases between the germline ends. CDR1 is given as SEHNR and CDR2 as FQNEAQ, both from the germline V gene (reference sequence). From the cysteine through the phenylalanine, the CDR3 covers 17 amino acids. The kept DNA is CDR3 alone, 51 bases in frame from the first base. Each collaborating institution followed its own protocols to collect whole blood in K2EDTA tubes. For TCRbeta analysis, collaborator samples were shipped as frozen whole blood, as isolated PBMCs, or as DNA extracted from either sample type. Turning to this clone: The specificity of this receptor is unknown. Base-call qualities are not available, and no considerably larger clone is one nucleotide away.

This chain is built from TRBV7-9 and TRBJ2-3; a tentative D match to TRBD1 spans 5 bases. The sequence was obtained from a man aged 45-60 years in a cohort sampled during active COVID-19. Sequencing was performed on peripheral blood. The DNA sequence reads TGTGCCAGCAGCTTAGAAGGCGGCAGGGCTAGCACAGATACGCAGTATTTT. Translated, this gives CASSLEGGRASTDTQYF.